This entry lists 18 T cell receptor beta chains sequenced from one sample in a study of OX40 agonist ivuxolimab in advanced cancers. Receptor amplification or capture employed the immunoSEQ multiplex PCR assay. TCRdb took this table from immuneACCESS and kept in-frame rearrangements with V and J called. Such tables lack part of the clones; where checked against another copy, unresolved V genes explain under half of the gap, and the rest is unexplained. The sample has about 79,000 clones on record, approximately 85% of them singletons. 3% to 4.5% of the sample comes from the top ten. The sample consisted of CD4+ or CD8+ T cells sorted from blood, taken in a trial of the OX40 agonist ivuxolimab. These receptors all come from an adult with an advanced solid tumor such as melanoma, head and neck, liver or kidney cancer.

J is TRBJ2-3 and V is TRBV19, with D possibly TRBD2 on 6 matching bases. Trimming shortened V by 6 bases and J by 3 bases, and 16 bases separated the two germline ends. Germline CDR1 is LNHDA and CDR2 is SQIVND (reference sequence). CDR3 size: 15 residues. For the CDR3, the DNA is TGTGCCAGTAGGTTGACTAGTTATAGGACAGATACGCAGTATTTT. Translating it yields CASRLTSYRTDTQYF.

This clone was seen only a few times. The chain has TRBV30 and TRBJ2-5, with TRBD2 matching 7 bases. The V segment lost 2 bases and the J segment 7 bases; nucleotides outside the gene matches: 1. This CDR3 is built from 11 residues. Germline V CDR1 and CDR2: GTSNPN, SVGIG (reference sequence). This CDR3 reads CAWSSGGTQYF. CDR3 in DNA: TGTGCCTGGAGTTCGGGGGGGACCCAGTACTTC.

The chain couples TRBV7-2 to TRBJ1-2, with D unresolved. The CDR3 sequence is 14 residues long. Trimming left V 1 base short and J 3 bases short, with 9 bases between. In germline, CDR1 is SGHTA, CDR2 FQGNSA. CDR3 protein: CASSLEGDYYGYTF. CDR3 DNA sequence: TGTGCCAGCAGCTTAGAGGGTGATTACTATGGCTACACCTTC.

V usage is TRBV4-1 and J usage is TRBJ2-5; 11 bases match TRBD2. Germline CDR1 is MGHRA and CDR2 is YSYEKL. Germline trimming cut 1 base from V and 2 bases from J; bases unmatched to any gene: 3. CDR3 length equals 16 residues. CDR3 sequence reads: CASSQVSGRGQETQYF. In DNA form, the CDR3 reads TGCGCCAGCAGCCAAGTTAGCGGGAGGGGACAAGAGACCCAGTACTTC.

The chain combines TRBV6-6 with TRBJ2-7; D possibly corresponds to TRBD2 (6 bases). The V gene lost 1 base and the J gene lost 3 bases, with 13 bases spanning the gap. The CDR3 runs to 15 residues. Germline V gene data show CDR1 as MNHNY and CDR2 as SVGAGI (reference sequence). The CDR3 DNA is TGTGCCAGCAGTTACTTTGGGACGGGGGACTACGAGCAGTACTTC. Translated, it gives CASSYFGTGDYEQYF.

The V call is TRBV9, the J call TRBJ2-2, with 11 bases that match TRBD2. The germline CDR1 and CDR2 sequences are SGDLS and YYNGEE. V dropped 3 bases and J dropped 5; count of bases not matched to a gene: 3. This CDR3 region has 15 residues. This CDR3 is CASSGASGRTGELFF. The DNA of the CDR3 is TGTGCCAGCAGCGGGGCTAGCGGGAGGACCGGGGAGCTGTTTTTT.

The V call is TRBV4-2, the J call TRBJ2-7; D is perhaps TRBD2 (6 bases). Germline loops: CDR1 LGHNA, CDR2 YNFKEQ. V lost 3 bases to trimming and J lost 0 bases, with 9 bases between them. The CDR3 is 14 residues long. Here the CDR3 DNA reads TGTGCCAGCAGCCAGGAGGGAAGCTCCTACGAGCAGTACTTC. It encodes CASSQEGSSYEQYF.

The gene calls are TRBV5-4 and TRBJ2-1; D gene uncertain. V lost 2 bases, J lost 4 bases, and 10 bases lay in between. The CDR3 is made up of 14 amino acids. CDR1 is SGHNT, CDR2 YYREEE, per germline (reference sequence). The DNA for the CDR3 is TGTGCCAGCAGCTTTCAAGGAGATTACAATGAGCAGTTCTTC. Translating gives CASSFQGDYNEQFF.

For the CDR3, the DNA is TGTGCCAGCAGCTTAGCCGACCTTGGGGAGACCCAGTACTTC. This encodes CASSLADLGETQYF. This chain connects TRBV7-6 to TRBJ2-5; D remains ambiguous. The germline CDR1 and CDR2 sequences are SGHVS and FNYEAQ. This CDR3 region has 14 residues. Trimming cost V 0 bases and J 5 bases, with 10 bases left between them.

The gene calls are TRBV19 and TRBJ2-7, with TRBD1 identical over 10 bases. Trimming at V came to 4 bases and at J to 3 bases, leaving 6 bases not matched to a gene. Germline-derived CDR1 and CDR2 are LNHDA and SQIVND (reference sequence). There are 15 residues in the CDR3. The CDR3 nucleotides are TGTGCCAGTAGTAACGGGGGACAGGGGCTCTACGAGCAGTACTTC. As protein: CASSNGGQGLYEQYF.

Sample share makes this clone medium-sized. V usage is TRBV28 and J usage is TRBJ1-2, with D uncertain. Trimming removed 4 bases from V and 7 bases from J, with 22 bases in between. Germline-derived CDR1 and CDR2 are MDHEN and SYDVKM. CDR3 size: 16 residues. CDR3 DNA sequence: TGTGCCAGCAGTTCCCACACTGAGCTCGCTCAAGGTGGCTACACCTTC. It yields the protein CASSSHTELAQGGYTF.

This clone was recorded once. The rearrangement joins TRBV30 to TRBJ2-3, with D perhaps TRBD1 (5 bases). The V gene lost 2 bases and the J gene lost 3 bases, with 12 bases spanning the gap. This CDR3 is 14 amino acids long. CDR1 is GTSNPN, CDR2 SVGIG, per germline (reference sequence). The CDR3 here is CAWSPRTFTDTQYF. The CDR3 coding sequence is TGTGCCTGGAGTCCACGGACATTTACAGATACGCAGTATTTT.

The J gene is TRBJ2-3, the V gene TRBV7-3; D unresolved. This CDR3 contains 13 residues. Trimming stripped 6 bases from V and 2 bases from J, with 9 bases between. Germline V CDR1 and CDR2: SGHTA, FQGTGA. CDR3: CASSTGDTDTQYF. The CDR3 DNA reads as TGTGCCAGCAGTACCGGAGACACAGATACGCAGTATTTT.

The chain employs TRBV9 and TRBJ2-6, with 7 bases identical to TRBD1. Per the germline V gene, CDR1 is SGDLS and CDR2 is YYNGEE. The CDR3 length is 18 residues. V trimming: 0 bases; J trimming: 0 bases; junction bases outside the gene matches: 6. CDR3 DNA: TGTGCCAGCAGCGTAGGAGACAGGGCCGACTCTGGGGCCAACGTCCTGACTTTC. It encodes CASSVGDRADSGANVLTF. The full variable domain, with the rest looked up from reference TRBV9 and TRBJ2-6, is DSGVTQTPKHLITATGQRVTLRCSPRSGDLSVYWYQQSLDQGLQFLIQYYNGEERAKGNILERFSAQQFPDLHSELNLSSLELGDSALYFCASSVGDRADSGANVLTFGAGSRLTVL.

J is TRBJ2-1 and V is TRBV2, with D unresolved. V was clipped by 3 bases and J by 5 bases, with 8 bases between them. The CDR3 has 13 residues. CDR1 is SNHLY, CDR2 FYNNEI, per germline. The CDR3 here is CASSESQDNEQFF. The CDR3 DNA reads TGTGCCAGCAGTGAGTCCCAGGACAATGAGCAGTTCTTC.

The sample holds many counts of this clone. This chain uses TRBV7-9 with TRBJ1-2, with D possibly matching TRBD1 (5 bases). The germline CDR1 and CDR2 sequences are SEHNR and FQNEAQ (reference sequence). Trimming took off 7 bases at V and 0 bases at J, with 12 bases between the two ends. The CDR3 has 14 residues. The CDR3 nucleotides read TGTGCCAGCACCCAAGTGACAGCTAACTATGGCTACACCTTC. This translates into CASTQVTANYGYTF.

This clone was found once. The chain links TRBV14 to TRBJ1-2, with D tentatively TRBD1 (5 bases). The ends were cut back, 0 bases at V and 4 bases at J, with 12 bases in the middle. The CDR3 spans 15 residues. Germline V gives CDR1 SGHDN, CDR2 FVKESK. CDR3 sequence reads: CASSQEGPDPYGYTF. CDR3 coding DNA: TGTGCCAGCAGCCAAGAGGGACCGGACCCCTATGGCTACACCTTC.

The chain recombines TRBV7-9 with TRBJ2-3; possibly TRBD1 for D (5 bases). The germline V and J ends were trimmed by 1 base and 3 bases, with 8 bases remaining between them. The CDR3 length is 14 residues. Germline lookup yields CDR1 SEHNR and CDR2 FQNEAQ (reference sequence). The CDR3, as DNA: TGTGCCAGCAGCTTAGATCAGGGAACAGATACGCAGTATTTT. As protein: CASSLDQGTDTQYF.